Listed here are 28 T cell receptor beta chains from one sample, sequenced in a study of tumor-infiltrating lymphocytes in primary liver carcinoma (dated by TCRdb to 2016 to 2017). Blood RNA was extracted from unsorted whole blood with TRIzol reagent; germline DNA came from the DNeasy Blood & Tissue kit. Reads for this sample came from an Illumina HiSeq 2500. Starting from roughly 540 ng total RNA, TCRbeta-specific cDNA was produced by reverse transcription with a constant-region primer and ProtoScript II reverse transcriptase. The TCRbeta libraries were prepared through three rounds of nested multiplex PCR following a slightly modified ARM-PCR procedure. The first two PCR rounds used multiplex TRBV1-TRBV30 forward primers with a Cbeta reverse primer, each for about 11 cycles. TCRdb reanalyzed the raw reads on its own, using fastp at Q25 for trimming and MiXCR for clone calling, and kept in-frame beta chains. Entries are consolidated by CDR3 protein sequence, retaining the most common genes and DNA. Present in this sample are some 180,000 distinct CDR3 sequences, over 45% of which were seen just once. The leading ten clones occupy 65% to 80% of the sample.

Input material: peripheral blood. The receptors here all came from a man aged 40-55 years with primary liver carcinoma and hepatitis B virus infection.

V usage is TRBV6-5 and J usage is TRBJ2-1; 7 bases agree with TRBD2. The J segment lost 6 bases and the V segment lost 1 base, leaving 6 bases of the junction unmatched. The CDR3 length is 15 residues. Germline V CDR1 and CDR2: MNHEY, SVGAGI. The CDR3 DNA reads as TGTGCCAGCAGTTACTGGAGCGGGATGAGCAATGAGCAGTTCTTC. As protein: CASSYWSGMSNEQFF.

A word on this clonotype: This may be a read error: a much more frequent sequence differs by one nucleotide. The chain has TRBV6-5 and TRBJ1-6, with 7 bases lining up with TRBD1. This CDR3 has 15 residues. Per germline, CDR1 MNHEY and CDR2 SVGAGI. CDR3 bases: TGTGCCAGCAATTACACCACAGGGGAGGATTCACCCCTCCACTTT. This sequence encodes CASNYTTGEDSPLHF.

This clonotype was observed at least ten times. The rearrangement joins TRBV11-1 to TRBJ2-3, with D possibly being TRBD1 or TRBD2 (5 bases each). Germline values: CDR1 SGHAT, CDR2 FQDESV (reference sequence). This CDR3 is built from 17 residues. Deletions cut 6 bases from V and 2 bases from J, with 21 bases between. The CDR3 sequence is CASRGGPFGAHTDTQYF. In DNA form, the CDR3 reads TGTGCCAGCAGAGGAGGCCCCTTTGGGGCCCACACAGATACGCAGTATTTT.

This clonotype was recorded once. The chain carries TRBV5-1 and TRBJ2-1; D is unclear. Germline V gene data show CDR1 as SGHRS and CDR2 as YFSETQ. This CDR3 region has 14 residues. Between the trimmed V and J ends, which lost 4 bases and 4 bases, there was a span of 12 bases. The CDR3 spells CASSLGSPYNEQFF. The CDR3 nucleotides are TGCGCCAGCAGCCTAGGATCTCCATACAATGAGCAGTTCTTC.

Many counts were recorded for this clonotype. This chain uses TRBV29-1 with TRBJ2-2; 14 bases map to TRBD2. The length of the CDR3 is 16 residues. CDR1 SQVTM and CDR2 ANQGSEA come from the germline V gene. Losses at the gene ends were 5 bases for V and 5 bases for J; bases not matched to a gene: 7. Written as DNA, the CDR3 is TGCAGCGTTCCCGGACTAGCGGGAGGCCTTACCGGGGAGCTGTTTTTT. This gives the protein CSVPGLAGGLTGELFF.

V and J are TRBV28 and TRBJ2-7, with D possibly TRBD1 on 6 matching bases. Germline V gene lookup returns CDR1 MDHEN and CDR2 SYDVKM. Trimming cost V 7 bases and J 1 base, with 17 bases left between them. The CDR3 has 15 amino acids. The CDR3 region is CASTSQGLGSYEQYF. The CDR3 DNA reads TGTGCCAGCACCTCACAGGGTCTGGGGTCCTACGAGCAGTACTTC.

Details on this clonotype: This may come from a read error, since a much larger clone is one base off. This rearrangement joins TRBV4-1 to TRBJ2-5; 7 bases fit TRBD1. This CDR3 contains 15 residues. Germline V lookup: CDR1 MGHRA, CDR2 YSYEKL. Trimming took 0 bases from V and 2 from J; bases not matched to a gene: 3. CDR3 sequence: CASSQDWGQQETQYF. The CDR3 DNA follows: TGCGCCAGCAGCCAAGATTGGGGACAGCAAGAGACCCAGTACTTC.

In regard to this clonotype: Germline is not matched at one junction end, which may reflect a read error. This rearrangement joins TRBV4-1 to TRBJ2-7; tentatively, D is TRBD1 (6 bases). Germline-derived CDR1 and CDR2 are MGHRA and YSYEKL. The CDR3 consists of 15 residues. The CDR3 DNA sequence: TGTGCCAGCAATCCTCGGCGACAGGTTAGCCACGAGCAGTACTTC. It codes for CASNPRRQVSHEQYF.

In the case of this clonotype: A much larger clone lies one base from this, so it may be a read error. The chain's CDR3 is CASSRDGPWSPLPF. CDR3 nucleotide sequence: TGTGCCAGCAGCCGGGACGGCCCATGGTCACCCCTCCCCTTT. The V and J genes are TRBV6-6 and TRBJ1-6; D perhaps matches TRBD1 (5 bases). The germline V gene encodes CDR1 MNHNY and CDR2 SVGAGI (reference sequence). The CDR3 has 14 amino acids.

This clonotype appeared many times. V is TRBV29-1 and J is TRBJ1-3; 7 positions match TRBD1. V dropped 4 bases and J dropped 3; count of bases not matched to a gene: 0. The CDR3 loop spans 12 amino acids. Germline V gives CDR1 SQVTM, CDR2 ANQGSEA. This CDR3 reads CSVGDSGNTIYF. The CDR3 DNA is TGCAGCGTTGGGGACAGTGGAAACACCATATATTTT.

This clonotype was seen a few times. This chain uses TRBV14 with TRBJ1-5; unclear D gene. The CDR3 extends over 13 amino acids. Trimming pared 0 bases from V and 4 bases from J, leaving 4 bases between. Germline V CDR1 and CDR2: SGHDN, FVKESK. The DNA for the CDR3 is TGTGCCAGCAGCCAAGATCGGAATCAGCCCCAGCATTTT. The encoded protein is CASSQDRNQPQHF.

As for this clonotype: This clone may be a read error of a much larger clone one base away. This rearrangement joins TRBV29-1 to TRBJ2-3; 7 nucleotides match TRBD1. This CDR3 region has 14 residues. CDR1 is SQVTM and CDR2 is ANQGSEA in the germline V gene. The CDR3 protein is CSVGQGGGRDTQNF. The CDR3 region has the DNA TGCAGCGTTGGCCAAGGGGGCGGTAGGGATACGCAGAATTTT.

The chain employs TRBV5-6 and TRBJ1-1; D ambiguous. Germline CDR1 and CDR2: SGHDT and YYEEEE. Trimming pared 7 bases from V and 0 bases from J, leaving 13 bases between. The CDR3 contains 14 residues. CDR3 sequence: CASHLAGMNTEAFF. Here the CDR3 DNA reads TGTGCCAGCCACCTTGCGGGGATGAACACTGAAGCTTTCTTT.

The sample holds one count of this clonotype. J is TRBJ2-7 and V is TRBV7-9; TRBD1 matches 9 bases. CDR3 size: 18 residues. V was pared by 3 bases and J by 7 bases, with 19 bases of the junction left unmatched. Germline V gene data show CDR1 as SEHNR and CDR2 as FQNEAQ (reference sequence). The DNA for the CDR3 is TGTGCCAGCAGCTTCCCGGGACAGGGAGATTTAGATGTCTATGAGCAGTACTTC. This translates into CASSFPGQGDLDVYEQYF.

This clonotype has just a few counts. CDR3 region: CASSLRDQGANEQFF. The CDR3 DNA sequence: TGTGCCAGCAGCCTCCGGGACCAGGGTGCCAATGAGCAGTTCTTC. The chain links TRBV14 to TRBJ2-1; tentatively, D is TRBD1 or TRBD2 (5 bases each). Trimming cost V 4 bases and J 6 bases, with 16 bases left between them. The CDR3 sequence is 15 residues long. Germline assignment: CDR1 SGHDN and CDR2 FVKESK.

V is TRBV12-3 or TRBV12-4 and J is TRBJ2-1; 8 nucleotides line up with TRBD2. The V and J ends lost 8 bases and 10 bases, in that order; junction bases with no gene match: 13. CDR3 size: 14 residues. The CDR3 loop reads CASRTSGGEGEQFF. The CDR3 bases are TGTGCCAGCCGAACTAGCGGAGGGGAAGGGGAGCAGTTCTTC.

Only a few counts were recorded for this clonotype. This CDR3 reads CASSQANLGASTYNEQFF. The CDR3, as DNA: TGCGCCAGCAGCCAAGCCAATCTGGGGGCTTCTACCTACAATGAGCAGTTCTTC. V is TRBV4-1 and J is TRBJ2-1; TRBD1 is a possible D gene (6 bases). With 1 base removed from V and 2 bases from J, the gap between germline ends came to 18 bases. This CDR3 spans 18 amino acids. The germline gives CDR1 MGHRA, CDR2 YSYEKL.

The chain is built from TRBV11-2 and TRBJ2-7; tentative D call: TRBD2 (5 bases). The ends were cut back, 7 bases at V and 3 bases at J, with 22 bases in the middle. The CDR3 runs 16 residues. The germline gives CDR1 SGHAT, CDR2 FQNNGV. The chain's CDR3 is CASNLTEVAGGYEQYF. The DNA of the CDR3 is TGTGCCAGCAACTTGACCGAGGTAGCAGGAGGCTACGAGCAGTACTTC.

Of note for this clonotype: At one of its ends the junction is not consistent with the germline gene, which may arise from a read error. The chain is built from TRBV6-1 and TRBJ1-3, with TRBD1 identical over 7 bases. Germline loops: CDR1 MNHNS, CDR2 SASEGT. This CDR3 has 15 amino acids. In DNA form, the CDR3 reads TGTGCCAGCAGAAGGGGGCGCGAGTCAGGAAGCACCATATATTTT. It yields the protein CASRRGRESGSTIYF.

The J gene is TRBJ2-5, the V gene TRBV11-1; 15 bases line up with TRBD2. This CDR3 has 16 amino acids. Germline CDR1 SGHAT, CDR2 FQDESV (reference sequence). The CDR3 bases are TGTACCGGCAGCTTCGGACTAGCGGGAGGGGAAGAGACCCAGTACTTC. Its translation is CTGSFGLAGGEETQYF.

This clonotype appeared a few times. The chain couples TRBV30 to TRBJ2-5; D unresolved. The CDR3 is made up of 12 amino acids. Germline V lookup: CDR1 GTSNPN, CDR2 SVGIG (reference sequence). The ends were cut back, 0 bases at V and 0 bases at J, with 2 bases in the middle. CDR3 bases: TGTGCCTGGAGTGTGGACCAAGAGACCCAGTACTTC. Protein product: CAWSVDQETQYF. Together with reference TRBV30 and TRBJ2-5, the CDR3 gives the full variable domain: SQTIHQWPATLVQPVGSPLSLECTVEGTSNPNLYWYRQAAGRGLQLLFYSVGIGQISSEVPQNLSASRPQDRQFILSSKKLLLSDSGFYLCAWSVDQETQYFGPGTRLLVL.

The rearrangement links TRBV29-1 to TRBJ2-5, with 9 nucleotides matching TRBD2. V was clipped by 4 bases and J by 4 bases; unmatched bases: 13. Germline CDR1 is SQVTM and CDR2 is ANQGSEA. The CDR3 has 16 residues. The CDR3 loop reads CSVAYLAGVSIETQYF. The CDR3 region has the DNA TGCAGCGTTGCCTATTTAGCGGGAGTGAGTATAGAGACCCAGTACTTC. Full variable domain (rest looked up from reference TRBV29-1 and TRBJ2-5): SAVISQKPSRDICQRGTSLTIQCQVDSQVTMMFWYRQQPGQSLTLIATANQGSEATYESGFVIDKFPISRPNLTFSTLTVSNMSPEDSSIYLCSVAYLAGVSIETQYFGPGTRLLVL.

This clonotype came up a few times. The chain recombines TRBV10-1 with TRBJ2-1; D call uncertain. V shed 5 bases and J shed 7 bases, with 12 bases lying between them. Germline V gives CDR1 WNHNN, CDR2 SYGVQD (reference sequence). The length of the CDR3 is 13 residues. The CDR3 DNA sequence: TGCGCCAGCAGTTACAGATCGAAAAATGAGCAGTTCTTC. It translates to CASSYRSKNEQFF.

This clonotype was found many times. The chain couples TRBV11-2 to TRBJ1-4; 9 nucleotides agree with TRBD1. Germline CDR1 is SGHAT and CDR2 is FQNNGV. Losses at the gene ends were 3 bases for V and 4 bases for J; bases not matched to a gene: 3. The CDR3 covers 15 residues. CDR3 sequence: CASSLGTGFNEKLFF. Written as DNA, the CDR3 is TGTGCCAGCAGCTTGGGGACAGGGTTTAATGAAAAACTGTTTTTT.

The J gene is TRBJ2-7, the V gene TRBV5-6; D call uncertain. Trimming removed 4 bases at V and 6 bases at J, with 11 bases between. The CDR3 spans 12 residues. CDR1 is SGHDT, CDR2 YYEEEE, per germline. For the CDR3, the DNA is TGTGCCAGCAGCATACATGCTAGCGAGCAGTACTTC. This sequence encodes CASSIHASEQYF. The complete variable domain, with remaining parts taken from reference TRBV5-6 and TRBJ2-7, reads DAGVTQSPTHLIKTRGQQVTLRCSPKSGHDTVSWYQQALGQGPQFIFQYYEEEERQRGNFPDRFSGHQFPNYSSELNVNALLLGDSALYLCASSIHASEQYFGPGTRLTVT.

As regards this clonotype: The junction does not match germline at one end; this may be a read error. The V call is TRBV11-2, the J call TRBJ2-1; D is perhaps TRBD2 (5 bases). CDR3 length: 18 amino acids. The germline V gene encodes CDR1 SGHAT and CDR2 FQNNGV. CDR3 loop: CASSRTEGRLLRPNEQFF. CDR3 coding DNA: TGCGCCAGCAGCCGTACAGAAGGGAGATTATTGAGGCCCAATGAGCAGTTCTTC.

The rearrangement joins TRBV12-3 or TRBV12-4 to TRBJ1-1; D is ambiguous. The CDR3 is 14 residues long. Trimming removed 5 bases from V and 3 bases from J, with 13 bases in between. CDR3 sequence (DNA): TGTGCCAGCAGTATCGGACGGCTGGACACTGAAGCTTTCTTT. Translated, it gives CASSIGRLDTEAFF.

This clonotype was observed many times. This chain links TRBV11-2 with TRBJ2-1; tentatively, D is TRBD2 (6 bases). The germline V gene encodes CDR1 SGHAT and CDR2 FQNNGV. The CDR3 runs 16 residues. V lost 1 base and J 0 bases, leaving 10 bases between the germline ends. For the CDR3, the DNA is TGTGCCAGCAGCTTAGTCAGGAGGGTCTCCTACAATGAGCAGTTCTTC. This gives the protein CASSLVRRVSYNEQFF.